The 18 T cell receptor beta chains given below trace back to one sample, sequenced in a study of regulatory T cells in long-lasting Graves disease. Combining iRepertoire HTBI primers with Arm-PCR of CDR3 regions, the authors built TCR beta libraries. TCRdb redid the calling of the multiplex PCR reads with MiXCR, one entry per CDR3 protein. The data contain some 450,000 distinct CDR3 sequences, 16% of them singletons. The time point was: newly diagnosed GD, antithyroid drugs for less than 3 months. There was RNA extracted from PBMCs, and the TCR library was made from it. These records were also assigned to another study, of T cells in Graves' hyperthyroidism and ophthalmopathy.

The source was peripheral blood mononuclear cells (PBMCs), collected at new diagnosis, from a patient treated with antithyroid drugs. These receptors were obtained from a woman under 40 with Graves disease.

V gene TRBV2 combines with J gene TRBJ1-2, with 10 bases identical to TRBD1. V shed 6 bases and J 2 bases; nucleotides not matched to a gene: 6. The CDR3 consists of 15 residues. The germline V gene encodes CDR1 SNHLY and CDR2 FYNNEI. In nucleotides, the CDR3 is TGTGCCAGCAGAGAGGGGACAGGGGAGAACTATGGCTACACCTTC. Protein sequence: CASREGTGENYGYTF.

Concerning this clonotype itself: One base separates it from a far larger clone, so it is likely a read error. The J gene is TRBJ1-2, the V gene TRBV7-2; 12 bases are a match to TRBD1. V lost 4 bases to trimming and J lost 7 bases; unmatched junction nucleotides: 4. Germline-derived CDR1 and CDR2 are SGHTA and FQGNSA. The CDR3 length is 14 residues. CDR3 DNA: TGTGCCAGCAGCTACGGGACAGGGGGCTTTGGCTACACCTTC. This translates into CASSYGTGGFGYTF.

V is TRBV27 and J is TRBJ2-2; 7 nucleotides match TRBD2. In germline, CDR1 is MNHEY, CDR2 SMNVEV (reference sequence). This CDR3 has 14 amino acids. With 6 bases clipped from V and 7 bases from J, the junction kept 8 bases outside the gene matches. The DNA for the CDR3 is TGTGCCAGCAGGATCCGGACTAGTATCGGGGAGCTGTTTTTT. The encoded protein is CASRIRTSIGELFF.

This clonotype was observed at least ten times. The chain is built from TRBV28 and TRBJ2-1, with a possible D match to TRBD2 (6 bases). The V and J ends lost 8 bases and 8 bases respectively, with 22 bases between them. The CDR3 covers 15 residues. Germline V CDR1 and CDR2: MDHEN, SYDVKM. Here the CDR3 reads CASHLAGLYGDEQFF. The CDR3 DNA reads TGTGCCAGCCACTTGGCGGGATTATACGGGGATGAGCAGTTCTTC.

This clonotype was seen a single time. This rearrangement joins TRBV28 to TRBJ1-1; D may be TRBD1 (6 bases). The CDR3 sequence is 16 residues long. Germline assignment: CDR1 MDHEN and CDR2 SYDVKM. Trimming removed 4 bases at V and 1 base at J, with 16 bases between. CDR3 bases: TGTGCCAGCAGTTCTCCCTTGGGACAATCGAACACTGAAGCTTTCTTT. Translating gives CASSSPLGQSNTEAFF.

The sample holds many counts of this clonotype. The genes are TRBV6-1 and TRBJ2-7, with D maybe TRBD1 (5 bases). CDR1 and CDR2 (germline): MNHNS, SASEGT. This CDR3 comprises 15 residues. V was clipped by 7 bases and J by 5 bases, with 21 bases between them. CDR3 DNA: TGTGCCAGCATCCAAACTGATGGGAAAGGGGACGAGCAGTACTTC. It codes for CASIQTDGKGDEQYF.

This clonotype was seen many times. The genes are TRBV7-9 and TRBJ2-7, with a weak D call TRBD2 (5 bases). The germline gives CDR1 SEHNR, CDR2 FQNEAQ (reference sequence). This CDR3 region has 17 residues. V was trimmed by 5 bases and J by 2 bases, leaving 22 bases between them. The CDR3 here is CASSQPAGLERAYEQYF. CDR3 coding DNA: TGTGCCAGCAGCCAACCAGCTGGACTGGAGAGGGCCTACGAGCAGTACTTC.

The chain recombines TRBV15 with TRBJ2-2, with D unresolved. Trimming took off 2 bases at V and 6 bases at J, with 10 bases between the two ends. CDR1 and CDR2 from the germline V gene are LNHNV and YYDKDF (reference sequence). The CDR3 loop spans 14 amino acids. The CDR3 loop is CATSRSEGPGELFF. CDR3 nucleotides: TGTGCCACCAGCAGATCGGAAGGTCCCGGGGAGCTGTTTTTT.

This chain connects TRBV27 to TRBJ2-1; tentatively, D is TRBD2 (5 bases). Per germline, CDR1 MNHEY and CDR2 SMNVEV (reference sequence). CDR3 length equals 13 residues. V dropped 7 bases and J dropped 7 bases, with 14 bases sitting between them. The CDR3 region is CASKTGSRNEQFF. CDR3 DNA sequence: TGTGCCAGCAAAACTGGGAGTCGGAATGAGCAGTTCTTC.

The table lists this clonotype with many counts. The V and J genes are TRBV29-1 and TRBJ2-5, with 8 bases aligning to TRBD1. The CDR3 length is 15 residues. V was clipped by 0 bases and J by 5 bases; unmatched bases: 8. Germline V gene sequence: CDR1 SQVTM, CDR2 ANQGSEA. Here the CDR3 reads CSVEEIDRGVETQYF. CDR3 nucleotides: TGCAGCGTTGAAGAGATAGACAGGGGAGTGGAGACCCAGTACTTC.

This clonotype has at least ten counts. The chain has TRBV6-1 and TRBJ2-5; 8 nucleotides align to TRBD1. Germline trimming cut 6 bases from V and 1 base from J; bases unmatched to any gene: 4. The CDR3 runs to 14 residues. The germline V gene has CDR1 MNHNS and CDR2 SASEGT. CDR3 sequence: CASRPGQGQETQYF. As DNA, the CDR3 is TGTGCCAGCAGACCCGGACAGGGCCAAGAGACCCAGTACTTC.

This clonotype has only a few counts. At one boundary the junction diverges from the germline segment, which might be a read error. The chain is built from TRBV7-7 and TRBJ1-6; D gene unclear. The CDR3 runs to 13 residues. Looked up from germline, CDR1 is SSHAT and CDR2 is FNYEAQ (reference sequence). The CDR3 DNA follows: TGTGCTAGCAGCTTAGATGCTTCTTCACCCCTCCACTTT. This codes for CASSLDASSPLHF.

This clonotype was seen only a few times. The V and J genes are TRBV6-1 and TRBJ2-1; D unclear. This CDR3 has 12 residues. Germline CDR1 MNHNS, CDR2 SASEGT. The ends were cut back, 1 base at V and 3 bases at J, with 1 base in the middle. The CDR3 protein is CASSEGYNEQFF. For the CDR3, the DNA is TGTGCCAGCAGTGAAGGCTACAATGAGCAGTTCTTC.

This clonotype appeared many times. V is TRBV6-5 and J is TRBJ2-3, with D hard to call. This CDR3 comprises 13 residues. The V and J ends lost 0 bases and 7 bases respectively, with 8 bases between them. Germline CDR1 MNHEY, CDR2 SVGAGI. The CDR3 protein is CASSYSTDNTQYF. CDR3 DNA sequence: TGTGCCAGCAGTTACTCGACCGATAATACGCAGTATTTT.

This clonotype turned up a few times. J is TRBJ2-2 and V is TRBV25-1, with 7 bases matching TRBD1. Unmatched junction bases numbered 5, after V lost 6 bases and J lost 4 bases. This CDR3 has 14 residues. Germline-derived CDR1 and CDR2 are MGHDK and SYGVNS. Written as DNA, the CDR3 is TGTGCCAGCAGCCTACAGGGGCGCACCGGGGAGCTGTTTTTT. Translation gives CASSLQGRTGELFF. The variable domain in full, with the rest retrieved from reference TRBV25-1 and TRBJ2-2, is EADIYQTPRYLVIGTGKKITLECSQTMGHDKMYWYQQDPGMELHLIHYSYGVNSTEKGDLSSESTVSRIRTEHFPLTLESARPSHTSQYLCASSLQGRTGELFFGEGSRLTVL.

The sample holds many counts of this clonotype. The CDR3 reads CSVEEGGSRNIQYF. The CDR3 DNA reads TGCAGCGTTGAAGAAGGCGGGAGCAGGAACATTCAGTACTTC. The V gene is TRBV29-1, the J gene TRBJ2-4; 7 nucleotides line up with TRBD2. Germline lookup yields CDR1 SQVTM and CDR2 ANQGSEA. With 0 bases clipped from V and 7 bases from J, the junction kept 6 bases outside the gene matches. This CDR3 has 14 residues.

This clonotype came up many times. V and J are TRBV24-1 and TRBJ2-1, with a weak D call TRBD2 (5 bases). V was trimmed by 3 bases and J by 10 bases, leaving 12 bases between them. The CDR3 loop spans 13 amino acids. In germline, CDR1 is KGHDR, CDR2 SFDVKD. CDR3 amino acids: CATSDPKRAEQFF. Written as DNA, the CDR3 is TGTGCCACCAGTGATCCGAAGAGGGCAGAGCAGTTCTTC.

In its sample, this clonotype was seen a few times. The CDR3 sequence: CASSYPRTGANTGELFF. CDR3 DNA sequence: TGTGCCAGCAGTTACCCCCGGACAGGGGCGAACACCGGGGAGCTGTTTTTT. V and J are TRBV6-5 and TRBJ2-2, with 9 bases lining up with TRBD1. The germline V gene encodes CDR1 MNHEY and CDR2 SVGAGI. V lost 2 bases, J lost 0 bases, and 4 bases stayed unmatched. The CDR3 consists of 17 residues.